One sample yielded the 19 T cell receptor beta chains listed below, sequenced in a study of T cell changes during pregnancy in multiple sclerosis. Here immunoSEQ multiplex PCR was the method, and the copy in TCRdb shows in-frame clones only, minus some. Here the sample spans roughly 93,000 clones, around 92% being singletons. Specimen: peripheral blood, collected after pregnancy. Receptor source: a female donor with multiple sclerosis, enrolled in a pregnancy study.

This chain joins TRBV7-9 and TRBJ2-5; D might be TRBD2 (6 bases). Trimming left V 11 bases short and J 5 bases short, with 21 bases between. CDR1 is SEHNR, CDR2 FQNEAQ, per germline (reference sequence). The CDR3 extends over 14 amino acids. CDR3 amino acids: CASSLLAALETQYF. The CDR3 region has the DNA TGTGCCTCATCACTATTAGCGGCCCTGGAGACCCAGTACTTC.

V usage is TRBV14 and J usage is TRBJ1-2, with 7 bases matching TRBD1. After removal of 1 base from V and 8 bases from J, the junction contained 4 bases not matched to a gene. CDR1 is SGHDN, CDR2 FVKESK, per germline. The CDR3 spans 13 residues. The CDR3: CASSQVGGQGYTF. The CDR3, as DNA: TGTGCCAGCAGCCAAGTAGGGGGCCAAGGCTACACCTTC.

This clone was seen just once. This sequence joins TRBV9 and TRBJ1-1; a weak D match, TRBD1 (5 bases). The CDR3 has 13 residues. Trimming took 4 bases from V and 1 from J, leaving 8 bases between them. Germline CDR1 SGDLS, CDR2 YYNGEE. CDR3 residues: CASSLTGNTEAFF. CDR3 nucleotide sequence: TGTGCCAGCAGCCTTACAGGGAACACTGAAGCTTTCTTT.

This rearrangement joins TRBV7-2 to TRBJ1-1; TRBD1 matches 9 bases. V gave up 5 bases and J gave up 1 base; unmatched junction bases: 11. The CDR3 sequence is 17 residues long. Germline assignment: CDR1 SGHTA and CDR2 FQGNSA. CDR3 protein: CASSPLSGTGTNTEAFF. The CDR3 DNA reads TGTGCCAGCAGCCCCCTGAGCGGGACAGGGACGAACACTGAAGCTTTCTTT.

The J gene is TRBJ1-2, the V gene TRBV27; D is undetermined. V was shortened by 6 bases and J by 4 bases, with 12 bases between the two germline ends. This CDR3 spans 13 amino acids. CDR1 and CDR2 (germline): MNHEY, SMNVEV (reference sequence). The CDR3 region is CASSPGIAYGYTF. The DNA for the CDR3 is TGTGCCAGCAGCCCCGGGATCGCCTATGGCTACACCTTC.

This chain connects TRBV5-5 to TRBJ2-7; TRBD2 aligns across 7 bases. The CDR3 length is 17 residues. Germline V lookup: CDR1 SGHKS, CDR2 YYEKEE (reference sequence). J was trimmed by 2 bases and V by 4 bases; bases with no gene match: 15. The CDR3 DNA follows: TGTGCCAGCAGCCCCACTGCCTTCTTCGGGACTACCTACGAGCAGTACTTC. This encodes CASSPTAFFGTTYEQYF. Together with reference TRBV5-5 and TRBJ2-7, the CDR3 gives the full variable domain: DAGVTQSPTHLIKTRGQQVTLRCSPISGHKSVSWYQQVLGQGPQFIFQYYEKEERGRGNFPDRFSARQFPNYSSELNVNALLLGDSALYLCASSPTAFFGTTYEQYFGPGTRLTVT.

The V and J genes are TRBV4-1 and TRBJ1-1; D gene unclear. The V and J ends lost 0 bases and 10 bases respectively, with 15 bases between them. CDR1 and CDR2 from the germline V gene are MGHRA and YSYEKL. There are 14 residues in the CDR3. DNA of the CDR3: TGCGCCAGCAGCCAAGATGGGCTTCGCGGAGGAGCTTTCTTT. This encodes CASSQDGLRGGAFF.

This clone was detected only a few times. The CDR3 here is CASSPRAETQYF. For the CDR3, the DNA is TGTGCCAGCTCACCCCGCGCAGAGACCCAGTACTTC. The chain has TRBV18 and TRBJ2-5, with D uncertain. Trimming removed 3 bases from V and 4 bases from J, with 6 bases in between. Germline lookup yields CDR1 KGHSH and CDR2 LQKENI. The CDR3 runs 12 residues.

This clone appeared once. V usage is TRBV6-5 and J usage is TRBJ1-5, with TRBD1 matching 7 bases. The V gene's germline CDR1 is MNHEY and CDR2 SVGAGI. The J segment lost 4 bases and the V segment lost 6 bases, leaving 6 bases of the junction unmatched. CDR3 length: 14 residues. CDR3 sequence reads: CASRPGTENQPQHF. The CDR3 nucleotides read TGTGCCAGCAGACCCGGGACAGAGAATCAGCCCCAGCATTTT.

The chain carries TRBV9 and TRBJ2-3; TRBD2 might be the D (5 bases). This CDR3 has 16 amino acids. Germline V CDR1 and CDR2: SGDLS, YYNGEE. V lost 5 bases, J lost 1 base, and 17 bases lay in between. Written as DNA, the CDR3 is TGTGCCAGCAGTGTAACTAGTAGTGGGCGCACAGATACGCAGTATTTT. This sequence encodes CASSVTSSGRTDTQYF.

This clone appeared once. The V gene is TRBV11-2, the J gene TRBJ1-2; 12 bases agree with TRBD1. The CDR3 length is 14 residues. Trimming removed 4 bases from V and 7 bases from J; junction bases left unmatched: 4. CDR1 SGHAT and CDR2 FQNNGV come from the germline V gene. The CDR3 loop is CASSWGQGALGYTF. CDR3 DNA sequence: TGTGCCAGCAGCTGGGGACAGGGGGCGCTTGGCTACACCTTC.

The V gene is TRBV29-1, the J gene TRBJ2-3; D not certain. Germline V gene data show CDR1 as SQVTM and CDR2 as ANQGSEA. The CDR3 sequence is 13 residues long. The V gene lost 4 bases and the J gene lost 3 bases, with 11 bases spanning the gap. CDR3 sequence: CSVVSGWTDTQYF. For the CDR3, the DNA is TGCAGCGTTGTCTCGGGTTGGACAGATACGCAGTATTTT.

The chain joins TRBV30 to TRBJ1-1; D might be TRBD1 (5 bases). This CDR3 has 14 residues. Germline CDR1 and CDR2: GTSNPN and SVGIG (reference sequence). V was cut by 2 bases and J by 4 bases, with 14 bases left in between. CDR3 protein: CAWSRTLGGTEAFF. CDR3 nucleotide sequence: TGTGCCTGGAGTAGGACCCTCGGGGGCACTGAAGCTTTCTTT.

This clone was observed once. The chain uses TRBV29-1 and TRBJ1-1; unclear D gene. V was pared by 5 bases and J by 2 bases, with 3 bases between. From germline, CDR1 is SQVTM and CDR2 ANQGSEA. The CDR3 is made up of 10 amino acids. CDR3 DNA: TGCAGCGTTCGTAACACTGAAGCTTTCTTT. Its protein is CSVRNTEAFF.

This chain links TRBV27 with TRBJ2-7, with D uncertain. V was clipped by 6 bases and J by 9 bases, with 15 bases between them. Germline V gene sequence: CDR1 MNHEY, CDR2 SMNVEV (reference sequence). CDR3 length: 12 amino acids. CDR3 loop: CASSPRGDGQYF. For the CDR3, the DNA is TGTGCCAGCAGCCCCCGAGGAGACGGGCAGTACTTC.

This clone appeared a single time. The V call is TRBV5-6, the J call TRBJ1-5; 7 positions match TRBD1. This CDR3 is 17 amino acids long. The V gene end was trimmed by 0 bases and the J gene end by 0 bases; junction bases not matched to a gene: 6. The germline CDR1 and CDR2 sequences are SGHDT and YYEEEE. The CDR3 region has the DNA TGTGCCAGCAGCTTGGGGGGGCCAGGGGGTAGCAATCAGCCCCAGCATTTT. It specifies CASSLGGPGGSNQPQHF.

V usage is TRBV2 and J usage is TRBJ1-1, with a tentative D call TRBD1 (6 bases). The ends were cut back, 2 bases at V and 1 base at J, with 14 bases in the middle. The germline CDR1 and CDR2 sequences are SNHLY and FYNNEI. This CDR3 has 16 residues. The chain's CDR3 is CASSEWWGRGNTEAFF. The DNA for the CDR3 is TGTGCCAGCAGTGAATGGTGGGGCAGGGGGAACACTGAAGCTTTCTTT. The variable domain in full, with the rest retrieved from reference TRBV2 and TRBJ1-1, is EPEVTQTPSHQVTQMGQEVILRCVPISNHLYFYWYRQILGQKVEFLVSFYNNEISEKSEIFDDQFSVERPDGSNFTLKIRSTKLEDSAMYFCASSEWWGRGNTEAFFGQGTRLTVV.

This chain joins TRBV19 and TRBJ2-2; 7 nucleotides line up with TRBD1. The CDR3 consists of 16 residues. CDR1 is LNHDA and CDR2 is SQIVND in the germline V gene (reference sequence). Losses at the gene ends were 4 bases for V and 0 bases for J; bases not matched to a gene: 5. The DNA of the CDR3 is TGTGCCAGTAGTACTCCCAGGGGGTCGAACACCGGGGAGCTGTTTTTT. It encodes CASSTPRGSNTGELFF. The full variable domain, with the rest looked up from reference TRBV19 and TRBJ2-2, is DGGITQSPKYLFRKEGQNVTLSCEQNLNHDAMYWYRQDPGQGLRLIYYSQIVNDFQKGDIAEGYSVSREKKESFPLTVTSAQKNPTAFYLCASSTPRGSNTGELFFGEGSRLTVL.

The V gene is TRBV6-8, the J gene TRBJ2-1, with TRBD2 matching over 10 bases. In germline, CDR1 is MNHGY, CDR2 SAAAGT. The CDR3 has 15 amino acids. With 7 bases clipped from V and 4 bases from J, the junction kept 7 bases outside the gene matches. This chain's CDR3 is CASTPSSGSYNEQFF. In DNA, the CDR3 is TGTGCCAGCACCCCCTCTAGCGGGAGTTACAATGAGCAGTTCTTC.